This T cell receptor beta chain was profiled in a study of blood T cell repertoires in COVID-19. Study context: Acute-phase and convalescent COVID-19 samples originated in the United States, Italy and Spain. T cells, B-cell-depleted T cells, or PBMCs provided the cDNA or gDNA that served as material.

Original methodology: Cell counts per sample came from amplifying reference gene primers. Here immunoSEQ multiplex PCR was the method, and the copy in TCRdb shows in-frame clones only, minus some. For V, J and clone size, that table is used; D and trimming come from the DNA. This sample has 75,000 to 100,000 clones; 87% occur once, and the top ten carry approximately 4.9%. The CDR3 sequence is 15 residues long. CDR1 is MNHEY and CDR2 is SMNVEV in the germline V gene (reference sequence). The junction had 3 bases not matched to a gene; V was cut back by 3 bases and J by 1 base. This rearrangement joins TRBV27 to TRBJ1-2; 9 positions match TRBD1. The sample comprised peripheral blood. This sequence was found in a man aged 65 to 85 with acute or convalescent COVID-19. The CDR3 DNA sequence: TGTGCCAGCAGTTTGAGGACAGGGGATAACTATGGCTACACCTTC. This translates into CASSLRTGDNYGYTF.